One and the same sample provided the 18 T cell receptor beta chains below, sequenced in a study of cytomegalovirus exposure and HLA in healthy donors. PCR employed 60 Vbeta and 13 Jbeta primers. Generated by immunoSEQ multiplex PCR, the TCRdb table keeps only in-frame clones and is missing some. Of roughly 190,000 clones listed, over 65% were seen once; the top ten hold 2.6%. Material: PBMCs. The receptors come from a woman in her forties or fifties in good health and CMV-seropositive.

V gene TRBV7-2 combines with J gene TRBJ2-7; 8 nucleotides agree with TRBD2. Germline V gene sequence: CDR1 SGHTA, CDR2 FQGNSA. V lost 3 bases, J lost 4 bases, and 8 bases stayed unmatched. The CDR3 spans 15 residues. The CDR3 DNA sequence: TGTGCCAGCAGCTTTTGGGCGGGGGGCGGTTACGAGCAGTACTTC. Protein: CASSFWAGGGYEQYF. The complete variable domain, with remaining parts taken from reference TRBV7-2 and TRBJ2-7, reads GAGVSQSPSNKVTEKGKDVELRCDPISGHTALYWYRQSLGQGLEFLIYFQGNSAPDKSGLPSDRFSAERTGGSVSTLTIQRTQQEDSAVYLCASSFWAGGGYEQYFGPGTRLTVT.

This clone came up once. The rearrangement uses TRBV7-2 and TRBJ2-3; possible D gene TRBD2, 6 bases. Germline V gives CDR1 SGHTA, CDR2 FQGNSA. The CDR3 sequence is 14 residues long. V dropped 3 bases and J dropped 5 bases, with 12 bases sitting between them. The CDR3 DNA sequence: TGTGCCAGCAGCTTGGGACTCATGGGAGATACGCAGTATTTT. This sequence encodes CASSLGLMGDTQYF.

This clone was observed once. The chain joins TRBV7-9 to TRBJ1-3; D is unclear. Germline-derived CDR1 and CDR2 are SEHNR and FQNEAQ (reference sequence). There are 16 residues in the CDR3. V shed 4 bases and J shed 0 bases, with 13 bases lying between them. CDR3 loop: CASSYWAGPSGNTIYF. CDR3 bases: TGTGCCAGCAGCTATTGGGCCGGCCCCTCTGGAAACACCATATATTTT.

This clone was observed once. V is TRBV4-3 and J is TRBJ2-1, with a tentative D call TRBD2 (5 bases). Germline assignment: CDR1 LGHNA and CDR2 YSLEER. The CDR3 is 15 amino acids. The V end lost 4 bases, the J end lost 0 bases, and 10 bases lay between the germline ends. In nucleotides, the CDR3 is TGCGCCAGCAGCCCCGGGGTTAGCTCCTACAATGAGCAGTTCTTC. Its protein is CASSPGVSSYNEQFF.

In its sample, this clone was seen a few times. The CDR3, as DNA: TGTGCCAGCAGCCTCAGGACAGGGGGTTATCAGCCCCAGCATTTT. It yields the protein CASSLRTGGYQPQHF. V gene TRBV2 combines with J gene TRBJ1-5; 10 bases line up with TRBD1. The CDR3 is 15 residues long. J gave up 5 bases and V 6 bases, and 7 bases lay outside the gene matches. Germline-derived CDR1 and CDR2 are SNHLY and FYNNEI.

As DNA, the CDR3 is TGTGCCAGCAGTCCAACTGAGCGAGGTTCACCCCTCCACTTT. It specifies CASSPTERGSPLHF. This chain connects TRBV2 to TRBJ1-6; D is unclear. V shed 5 bases and J shed 9 bases, with 14 bases lying between them. CDR3 length: 14 amino acids. Per germline, CDR1 SNHLY and CDR2 FYNNEI. Using reference TRBV2 and TRBJ1-6 for the parts outside the CDR3, the full variable domain is EPEVTQTPSHQVTQMGQEVILRCVPISNHLYFYWYRQILGQKVEFLVSFYNNEISEKSEIFDDQFSVERPDGSNFTLKIRSTKLEDSAMYFCASSPTERGSPLHFGNGTRLTVT.

The rearrangement joins TRBV9 to TRBJ1-1; D is perhaps TRBD1 (6 bases). Germline lookup yields CDR1 SGDLS and CDR2 YYNGEE. V gave up 0 bases and J gave up 8 bases, with 11 bases separating them. This CDR3 is built from 13 residues. DNA of the CDR3: TGTGCCAGCAGCGTAGAGGGGGGGGACGAAGCTTTCTTT. It yields the protein CASSVEGGDEAFF.

This clone was seen only a few times. The chain has TRBV20-1 and TRBJ2-1, with 8 bases that match TRBD2. This CDR3 contains 11 residues. Germline loops: CDR1 DFQATT, CDR2 SNEGSKA (reference sequence). V dropped 5 bases and J dropped 8; count of bases not matched to a gene: 2. The CDR3 loop reads CSAREGDEQFF. CDR3 nucleotides: TGCAGTGCTCGGGAGGGGGATGAGCAGTTCTTC.

The rearrangement uses TRBV7-3 and TRBJ1-2; D uncertain. Deletions cut 5 bases from V and 1 base from J, with 11 bases between. The CDR3 runs to 14 residues. The germline gives CDR1 SGHTA, CDR2 FQGTGA. The CDR3 DNA reads as TGTGCCAGCAGCCCTTCCGAGGGTAACTATGGCTACACCTTC. It specifies CASSPSEGNYGYTF.

The chain carries TRBV10-3 and TRBJ2-1; 9 bases line up with TRBD2. CDR3 length: 14 amino acids. V lost 7 bases and J lost 9; bases outside the gene matches: 10. Looked up from germline, CDR1 is ENHRY and CDR2 is SYGVKD. This CDR3 is CAINTASGVGEQFF. For the CDR3, the DNA is TGTGCCATCAATACGGCTAGCGGGGTTGGTGAGCAGTTCTTC.

The chain employs TRBV28 and TRBJ2-2; D gene uncertain. The CDR3 is 12 amino acids. Germline CDR1 reads MDHEN; CDR2 reads SYDVKM. The V and J ends lost 6 bases and 7 bases respectively, with 9 bases between them. CDR3 sequence: CASRPPGGELFF. In DNA, the CDR3 is TGTGCCAGCAGGCCTCCCGGCGGGGAGCTGTTTTTT.

This clone showed up just a few times. This chain joins TRBV5-6 and TRBJ1-2; D ambiguous. The V end was cut by 0 bases, the J end by 2 bases, with 11 bases between. This CDR3 has 15 amino acids. The germline V gene encodes CDR1 SGHDT and CDR2 YYEEEE. The CDR3 sequence is CASSLVGRYNYGYTF. Written as DNA, the CDR3 is TGTGCCAGCAGCTTGGTTGGCCGATACAACTATGGCTACACCTTC.

The V gene is TRBV28, the J gene TRBJ2-3; D ambiguous. Trimming left V 6 bases short and J 6 bases short, with 13 bases between. Germline V gene sequence: CDR1 MDHEN, CDR2 SYDVKM. The CDR3 spans 13 residues. The chain's CDR3 is CASSPPRRDTQYF. The CDR3 DNA follows: TGTGCCAGCAGCCCCCCCCGCCGGGATACGCAGTATTTT.

The chain has TRBV2 and TRBJ2-7, with TRBD2 as a possible D gene (6 bases). V lost 4 bases and J lost 0, with 19 bases in between. The CDR3 is made up of 17 amino acids. CDR1 and CDR2 from the germline V gene are SNHLY and FYNNEI. The CDR3 region is CASSGWTGDGSSYEQYF. The CDR3 region has the DNA TGTGCCAGCAGTGGCTGGACGGGAGACGGTAGCTCCTACGAGCAGTACTTC.

The chain carries TRBV6-5 and TRBJ1-5; no definite D call. The CDR3 is made up of 13 amino acids. The V gene lost 2 bases and the J gene lost 4 bases, with 6 bases spanning the gap. Germline-derived CDR1 and CDR2 are MNHEY and SVGAGI. CDR3 sequence reads: CASSYDGNQPQHF. Here the CDR3 DNA reads TGTGCCAGCAGTTACGACGGGAATCAGCCCCAGCATTTT.

The chain recombines TRBV5-4 with TRBJ2-2; TRBD2 agrees at 7 bases. V was clipped by 9 bases and J by 1 base; unmatched bases: 6. This CDR3 has 14 residues. Germline-derived CDR1 and CDR2 are SGHNT and YYREEE (reference sequence). In DNA, the CDR3 is TGTGCCATCTTAACGGGGGGGAACACCGGGGAGCTGTTTTTT. It specifies CAILTGGNTGELFF.

Details on this clone: At one end, the junction sequence differs from germline, possibly due to a read error. The V and J genes are TRBV5-4 and TRBJ1-4; D gene unclear. The CDR3 extends over 16 amino acids. Germline CDR1 SGHNT, CDR2 YYREEE (reference sequence). The CDR3 nucleotides are TGCGCCAGCAGCCAAGATTATGGGCAGCCTAATGAAAAACTGTTTTTT. This encodes CASSQDYGQPNEKLFF.

The chain links TRBV2 to TRBJ2-7, with 9 bases matching TRBD1. This CDR3 comprises 15 residues. Germline V gives CDR1 SNHLY, CDR2 FYNNEI. Trimming took 3 bases from V and 4 from J; bases not matched to a gene: 7. DNA of the CDR3: TGTGCCAGCAGTGAGCTACAGGGGGCCGGTTACGAGCAGTACTTC. Translation: CASSELQGAGYEQYF.